The T cell receptor (beta chain) described here comes from a study of T cells in Graves' hyperthyroidism and ophthalmopathy. RNA transcripts gave rise to amplified TCR beta CDR3 regions. TCR CDR3 underwent first-round RT-PCR with the HTBI primer set. TCRdb recomputed calls from the multiplex PCR reads with MiXCR, one row per CDR3 protein. Of about 590,000 distinct CDR3 sequences listed, around 14% are singletons. The V gene lost 4 bases and the J gene lost 3 bases, with 22 bases spanning the gap. Germline CDR1 reads MNHEY; CDR2 reads SVGEGT. The CDR3 sequence is 17 residues long. J is TRBJ2-7 and V is TRBV6-2 or TRBV6-3; no clear D gene. This TCR derives from a woman in her twenties or thirties with Graves' hyperthyroidism. Input material: blood. CDR3 in amino acids: CASSSNYGRWGNYEQYF. DNA of the CDR3: TGTGCCAGCAGTTCCAATTACGGACGCTGGGGAAACTACGAGCAGTACTTC.